This is a list of T cell receptor beta chains from one sample in a study of blood T cell repertoires in COVID-19. Clones were sequenced by immunoSEQ multiplex PCR, and TCRdb holds only the in-frame ones, with some missing. The sample has 200,000 or so clones; 65% to 90% are singletons. The sequencing input was peripheral blood. Source of these receptors: a human donor in a cohort sampled during active COVID-19. CDR3s include the opening cysteine and the closing phenylalanine or tryptophan. The D gene is left open where the match is weak. Clone size is shown for a subset of rows, as once, few, many or a class of expanded clone.

-	-	TRBV18	TRBJ1-6	TGTGCCAGCTCACCGGAAACAGGGAATTCACCCCTCCACTTT	CASSPETGNSPLHF
-	once	TRBV5-5	TRBJ1-5	TGTGCCAGCAGCTTGGACGGTCCTTCAGGTCAGCCCCAGCATTTT	CASSLDGPSGQPQHF
-	-	TRBV30	TRBJ1-6	TGTGCCTGGAGCCTACCTAGGGGCTCCTATAATTCACCCCTCCACTTT	CAWSLPRGSYNSPLHF
-	-	TRBV29-1	TRBJ2-1	TGCAGCGTTTTTGGAGGAAGGGGGTACAATGAGCAGTTCTTC	CSVFGGRGYNEQFF
-	-	TRBV7-8	TRBJ2-7	TGTGCCAGCAGCTTAAGTCGGACTTCAGAGGGCTACGAGCAGTACTTC	CASSLSRTSEGYEQYF
-	-	TRBV28	TRBJ1-1	TGTGCCAGCAGAAGAGATCAGGGTCAGAACACTGAAGCTTTCTTT	CASRRDQGQNTEAFF
TRBD2	once	TRBV6-5	TRBJ2-5	TGTGCCAGCAGGCGACTAGCGGGAGGGAAAGAGACCCAGTACTTC	CASRRLAGGKETQYF
TRBD2	-	TRBV24-1	TRBJ2-3	TGTGCCACCAGCTGGGGCGGACTAGGATCAGATACGCAGTATTTT	CATSWGGLGSDTQYF
TRBD1	-	TRBV10-3	TRBJ2-1	TGTGCCATCAAGGCGGACAGGGTCGATGAGCAGTTCTTC	CAIKADRVDEQFF
-	-	TRBV2	TRBJ2-7	TGTGCCAGCAGTGAAGAATTGTTTACCTACGAGCAGTACTTC	CASSEELFTYEQYF